Listed here is a single T cell receptor (beta chain). No antigen is known for it. Base qualities are not at hand, and no much larger clone is one base apart. TCRbeta CDR3 regions were amplified from genomic DNA using the immunoSEQ Assay, a bias-controlled multiplex PCR. The authors' pipeline ran thus. Nucleated cell counts per sample were estimated from amplification of reference gene primers within the assay. To quantify the absolute abundance of each unique TCRbeta CDR3 rearrangement, sequence reads were collapsed and filtered. For each sample, productive Simpson clonality was calculated as the square root of Simpson's diversity index over productive rearrangements. TCRdb took over this immuneACCESS table, retaining in-frame rearrangements with V and J assigned. Such tables are incomplete; in checked studies, under half of the missing clones stem from an unresolved V gene, and the remainder is unexplained. That table furnishes V, J and clone size, whereas the DNA furnished D and trimming. For this sample there are 150,000 or so clones; about four fifths appear just once. The ten largest clones add up to around 8% of the sample.

One collaborating source in Seattle enrolled patients during active infection and followed them longitudinally through the course of disease. Whole blood was collected in K2EDTA tubes by collaborating institutions according to the institutions' own protocols. For TCRbeta analysis, collaborators shipped samples in one of three forms: frozen whole blood, isolated PBMCs, or DNA extracted from either of those sample types. The entry originates in a study of blood T cell repertoires in COVID-19 (dated by TCRdb to 2020 to 2022). Study-level background: Collaborator samples came from the United States, Italy and Spain and covered acute and convalescent phases of COVID-19. The material from the prospective study consisted of cDNA or gDNA derived from T cells, B-cell-depleted T cells, or PBMCs. The dataset comprised deeply sampled blood TCRbeta repertoires from subjects exposed to, actively infected with, or recovered from COVID-19. A freely available public database, intended as a resource for researchers studying the immune response to SARS-CoV-2, is where the repertoires were released. The samples were drawn from two sources: the first 160 participants of the ongoing ImmuneRACE study, and about 1,300 subjects contributed by 6 global collaborators. A de-identified subject ID, COVID-19 status, age in years and sex were almost always included in the sample metadata. Where available, HLA class I and class II types were obtained from metadata supplied by the sample provider rather than from assay-based typing. Study-wide conclusions, independent of this receptor: How much clinical and demographic metadata was included differed by source and by participant, and the metadata was provided uncurated.

Trimming removed 5 bases from V and 0 bases from J, leaving 8 bases between the germline ends. For CDR1 and CDR2, the germline V gene (reference sequence) lists LNHDA and SQIVND. The CDR3 numbers 14 residues from cysteine through phenylalanine. The entry retains the CDR3 DNA only, 42 bases that are in frame from base 1. Sequenced: peripheral blood. This receptor was identified in a woman aged 60-70 years with COVID-19, enrolled during active disease. Recombination connected TRBV19 to TRBJ1-5; the D gene identity is not certain. The CDR3 protein sequence reads: CASSYGNSNQPQHF. The nucleotide sequence is given as TGTGCCAGTAGTTACGGTAATAGCAATCAGCCCCAGCATTTT.